Sequencing of this T cell receptor beta chain was carried out in a study of cytomegalovirus exposure and HLA in healthy donors. General study findings and limits: The classifier reportedly diagnosed cytomegalovirus status with high specificity and sensitivity.

The germline V gene encodes CDR1 SEHNR and CDR2 FQNEAQ (reference sequence). The CDR3 totals 15 residues. V lost 4 bases and J 0 bases, leaving 11 bases between the germline ends. On this clone: Its antigen is unknown.

This table comes from immunoSEQ multiplex PCR, and its TCRdb copy is limited to in-frame clones, with some not included. Counted here are approximately 140,000 clones, roughly nine tenths occurring once; the ten biggest clones make up just under 3%. This clonotype was sampled from a man aged 18 to 35 in good health and CMV-seronegative. The specimen was PBMCs. This sequence joins TRBV7-9 and TRBJ2-3, with a possible D match to TRBD2 (5 bases). Here the CDR3 DNA reads TGTGCCAGCAGCTCCTCTGGCGGGAGCACAGATACGCAGTATTTT. Its protein is CASSSSGGSTDTQYF.